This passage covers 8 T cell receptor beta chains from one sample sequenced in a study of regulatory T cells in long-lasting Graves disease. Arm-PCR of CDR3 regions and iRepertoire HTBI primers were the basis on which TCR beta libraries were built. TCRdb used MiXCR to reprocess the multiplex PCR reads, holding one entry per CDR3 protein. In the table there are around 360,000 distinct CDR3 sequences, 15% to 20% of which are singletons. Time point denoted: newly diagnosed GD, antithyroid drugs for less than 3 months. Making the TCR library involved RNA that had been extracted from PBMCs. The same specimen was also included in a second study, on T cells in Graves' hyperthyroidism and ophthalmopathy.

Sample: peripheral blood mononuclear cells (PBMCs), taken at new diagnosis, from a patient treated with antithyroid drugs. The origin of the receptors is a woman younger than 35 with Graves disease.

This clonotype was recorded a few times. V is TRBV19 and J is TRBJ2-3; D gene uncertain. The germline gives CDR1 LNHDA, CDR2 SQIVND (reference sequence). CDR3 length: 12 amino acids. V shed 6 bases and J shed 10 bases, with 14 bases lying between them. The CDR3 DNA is TGTGCCAGTAGCGTTGATACATCGGCGCAGTATTTT. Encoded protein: CASSVDTSAQYF.

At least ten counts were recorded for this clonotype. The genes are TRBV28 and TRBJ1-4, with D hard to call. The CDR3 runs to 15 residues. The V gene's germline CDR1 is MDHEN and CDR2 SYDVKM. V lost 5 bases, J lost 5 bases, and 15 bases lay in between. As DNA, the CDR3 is TGTGCCAGCAGTCCCCTGCGTAACACCAATGAAAAACTGTTTTTT. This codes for CASSPLRNTNEKLFF.

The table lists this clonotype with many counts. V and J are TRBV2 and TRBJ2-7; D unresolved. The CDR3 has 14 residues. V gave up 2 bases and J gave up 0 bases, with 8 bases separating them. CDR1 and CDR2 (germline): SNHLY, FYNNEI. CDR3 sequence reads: CASSEPGFSYEQYF. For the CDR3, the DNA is TGTGCCAGCAGTGAACCAGGATTCTCCTACGAGCAGTACTTC.

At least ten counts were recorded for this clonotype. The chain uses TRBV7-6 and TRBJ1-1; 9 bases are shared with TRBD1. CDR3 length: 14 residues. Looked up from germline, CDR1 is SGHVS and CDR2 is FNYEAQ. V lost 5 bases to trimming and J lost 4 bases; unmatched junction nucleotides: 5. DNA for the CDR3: TGTGCCAGCAGCCGCCGGGACAGGGCCACTGAAGCTTTCTTT. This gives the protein CASSRRDRATEAFF.

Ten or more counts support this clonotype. CDR3 in amino acids: CASSYSYAGVGETQYF. DNA for the CDR3: TGTGCCAGCAGTTACTCGTACGCAGGCGTGGGAGAGACCCAGTACTTC. The chain couples TRBV6-5 to TRBJ2-5, with D unclear. V lost 0 bases to trimming and J lost 4 bases, with 15 bases between them. The CDR3 totals 16 residues. The germline CDR1 and CDR2 sequences are MNHEY and SVGAGI.

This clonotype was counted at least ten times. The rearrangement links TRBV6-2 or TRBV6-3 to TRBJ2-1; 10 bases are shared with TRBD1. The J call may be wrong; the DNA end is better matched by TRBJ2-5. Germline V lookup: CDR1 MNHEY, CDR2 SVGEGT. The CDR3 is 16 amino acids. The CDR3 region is CASSYSVTGGLETQYF. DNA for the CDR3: TGTGCCAGCAGTTACTCGGTGACAGGGGGCTTAGAGACCCAGTACTTC.

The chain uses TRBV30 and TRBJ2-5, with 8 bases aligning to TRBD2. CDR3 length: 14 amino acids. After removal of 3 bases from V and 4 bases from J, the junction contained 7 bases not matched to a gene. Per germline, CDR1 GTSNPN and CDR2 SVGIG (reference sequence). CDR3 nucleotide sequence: TGTGCCTGGAGAGAGAGCGGGAGTGGAGAGACCCAGTACTTC. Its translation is CAWRESGSGETQYF.

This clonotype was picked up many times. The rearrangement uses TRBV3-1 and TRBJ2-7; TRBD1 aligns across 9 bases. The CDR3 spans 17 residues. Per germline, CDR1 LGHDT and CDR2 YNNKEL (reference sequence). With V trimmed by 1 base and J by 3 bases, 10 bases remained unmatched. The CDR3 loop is CASSQGGFLGQGYEQYF. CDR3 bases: TGTGCCAGCAGCCAAGGAGGATTTTTGGGACAGGGCTACGAGCAGTACTTC.